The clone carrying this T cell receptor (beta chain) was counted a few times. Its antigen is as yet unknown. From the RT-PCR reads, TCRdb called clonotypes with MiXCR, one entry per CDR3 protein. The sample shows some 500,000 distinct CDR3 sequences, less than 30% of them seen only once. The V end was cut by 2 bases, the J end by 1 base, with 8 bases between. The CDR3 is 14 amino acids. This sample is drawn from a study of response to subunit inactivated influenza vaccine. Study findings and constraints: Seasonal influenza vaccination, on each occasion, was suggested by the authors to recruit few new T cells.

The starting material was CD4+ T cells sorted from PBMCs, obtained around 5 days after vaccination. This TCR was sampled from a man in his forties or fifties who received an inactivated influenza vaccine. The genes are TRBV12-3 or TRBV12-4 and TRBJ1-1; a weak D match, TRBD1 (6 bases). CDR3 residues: CASSLNRANTEAFF. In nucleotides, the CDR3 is TGTGCCAGCAGTTTAAACAGGGCGAACACTGAAGCTTTCTTT.